Below, 10 T cell receptor beta chains from the same sample are listed, as sequenced in a study of T-cell memory formation after mild COVID-19. TCRdb used MiXCR to reprocess the 5' RACE reads, holding one entry per CDR3 protein. The data show about 340,000 distinct CDR3 sequences, with about an eighth seen just once and roughly 23% held by the top ten. Sequenced sample: PBMCs or a T cell subset sorted from them (not recorded which). The origin of the receptors is a man between 18 and 35 years old who had mild COVID-19 (a few samples of this study predate the infection). Cell type and time point are not known.

This clonotype was counted ten times or more. The chain joins TRBV10-2 to TRBJ2-1; D gene uncertain. The V end lost 3 bases, the J end lost 7 bases, and 16 bases lay between the germline ends. Germline V CDR1 and CDR2: WSHSY, SAAADI. The CDR3 runs to 15 residues. CDR3 residues: CASSDELLRDNEQFF. In DNA, the CDR3 is TGCGCCAGCAGTGACGAGCTACTCCGCGATAATGAGCAGTTCTTC.

The chain carries TRBV3-1 and TRBJ2-5; D unclear. Trimming pared 3 bases from V and 1 base from J, leaving 9 bases between. CDR3 length: 14 amino acids. The germline CDR1 and CDR2 sequences are LGHDT and YNNKEL (reference sequence). The CDR3 DNA reads as TGTGCCAGCAGCCAGGAGAGGAGCCAAGAGACCCAGTACTTC. Protein product: CASSQERSQETQYF.

This clonotype was counted a few times. The CDR3 loop reads CASSYSGENEKLFF. CDR3 nucleotide sequence: TGTGCCAGCAGTTACTCTGGGGAAAATGAAAAACTGTTTTTT. The chain uses TRBV6-5 and TRBJ1-4; D uncertain. This CDR3 has 14 residues. The V gene's germline CDR1 is MNHEY and CDR2 SVGAGI. The V gene lost 0 bases and the J gene lost 5 bases, with 7 bases spanning the gap.

This chain links TRBV7-3 with TRBJ1-1; no clear D gene. The CDR3 consists of 14 residues. Trimming removed 8 bases at V and 5 bases at J, with 18 bases between. CDR1 and CDR2 from the germline V gene are SGHTA and FQGTGA. The CDR3 DNA reads TGTGCCAGCGCAGAAGGGCCTCTGGGAACTGAAGCTTTCTTT. Translating gives CASAEGPLGTEAFF.

This clonotype was picked up a small number of times. This rearrangement joins TRBV4-2 to TRBJ1-2, with 9 positions matching TRBD1. Germline V gene data show CDR1 as LGHNA and CDR2 as YNFKEQ. CDR3 size: 14 residues. V shed 4 bases and J 11 bases; nucleotides not matched to a gene: 11. This CDR3 reads CASSPEGQGIGYTF. The CDR3 coding sequence is TGTGCCAGCAGCCCCGAGGGACAGGGAATCGGTTACACCTTC.

This clonotype was seen more than once but under ten times. The chain combines TRBV29-1 with TRBJ1-2; D remains unclear. The V gene's germline CDR1 is SQVTM and CDR2 ANQGSEA. V lost 2 bases, J lost 10 bases, and 11 bases lay in between. The CDR3 length is 11 residues. This CDR3 reads CSVEFHNDYTF. The CDR3 DNA is TGCAGCGTTGAATTTCATAACGACTACACCTTC.

The V and J genes are TRBV7-9 and TRBJ2-3, with 7 bases that match TRBD1. Trimming removed 4 bases from V and 8 bases from J; junction bases left unmatched: 12. Per the germline V gene, CDR1 is SEHNR and CDR2 is FQNEAQ (reference sequence). The CDR3 totals 15 residues. CDR3 sequence: CASSSSPLDRRTQYF. As DNA, the CDR3 is TGTGCCAGCAGCTCGTCCCCGCTGGACAGGCGTACGCAGTATTTT.

This clonotype was found many times. The chain employs TRBV5-1 and TRBJ2-7; D is perhaps TRBD1 (6 bases). Trimming took 2 bases from V and 3 from J, leaving 21 bases between them. Germline V lookup: CDR1 SGHRS, CDR2 YFSETQ. The CDR3 spans 17 residues. CDR3 sequence: CASSFMTSVGGGYEQYF. The CDR3 coding sequence is TGCGCCAGCAGCTTTATGACCTCGGTAGGGGGTGGCTACGAGCAGTACTTC.

This clonotype was counted only a few times. V usage is TRBV3-1 and J usage is TRBJ1-2; no definite D call. V was cut by 0 bases and J by 3 bases, with 5 bases left in between. Germline V gene sequence: CDR1 LGHDT, CDR2 YNNKEL (reference sequence). The CDR3 runs 13 residues. The CDR3 loop is CASSQDGYYGYTF. CDR3 nucleotides: TGTGCCAGCAGCCAAGATGGATACTATGGCTACACCTTC.

This clonotype appeared a few times. This chain links TRBV4-1 with TRBJ1-5; TRBD1 is a possible D gene (6 bases). Germline CDR1 and CDR2: MGHRA and YSYEKL. This CDR3 has 15 residues. The V gene lost 4 bases and the J gene lost 4 bases, with 14 bases spanning the gap. CDR3 residues: CASSPDGGWNQPQHF. Written as DNA, the CDR3 is TGCGCCAGCAGCCCAGATGGGGGCTGGAATCAGCCCCAGCATTTT.